Given below is one T cell receptor beta chain in context. Individuals having autoimmune disease history or systemic immunosuppression were not enrolled. This sample was taken from a study of OX40 agonist ivuxolimab in advanced cancers. Looking at the study overall: Patient treatment consisted of intravenous ivuxolimab administration every 2 weeks at 0.01 to 10 mg/kg.

CDR1 and CDR2 from the germline V gene are SNHLY and FYNNEI. CDR3 length: 15 residues. Trimming cost V 5 bases and J 2 bases; bases outside gene matches: 6. Generated by immunoSEQ multiplex PCR, the TCRdb table keeps only in-frame clones and is missing some. This sample carries 70,000 to 90,000 clones, 65% to 85% of them seen once, and the ten largest clones take about 5%. The receptor was isolated from an adult with an advanced solid tumor such as melanoma, head and neck, liver or kidney cancer. The rearrangement joins TRBV2 to TRBJ1-5; 7 bases match TRBD1. The sample consisted of CD4+ or CD8+ T cells sorted from blood, taken in a trial of the OX40 agonist ivuxolimab. CDR3 sequence: CASSSGTERNQPQHF. CDR3 coding DNA: TGTGCCAGCAGTTCCGGGACAGAACGCAATCAGCCCCAGCATTTT. The variable domain in full, with the rest retrieved from reference TRBV2 and TRBJ1-5, is EPEVTQTPSHQVTQMGQEVILRCVPISNHLYFYWYRQILGQKVEFLVSFYNNEISEKSEIFDDQFSVERPDGSNFTLKIRSTKLEDSAMYFCASSSGTERNQPQHFGDGTRLSIL.